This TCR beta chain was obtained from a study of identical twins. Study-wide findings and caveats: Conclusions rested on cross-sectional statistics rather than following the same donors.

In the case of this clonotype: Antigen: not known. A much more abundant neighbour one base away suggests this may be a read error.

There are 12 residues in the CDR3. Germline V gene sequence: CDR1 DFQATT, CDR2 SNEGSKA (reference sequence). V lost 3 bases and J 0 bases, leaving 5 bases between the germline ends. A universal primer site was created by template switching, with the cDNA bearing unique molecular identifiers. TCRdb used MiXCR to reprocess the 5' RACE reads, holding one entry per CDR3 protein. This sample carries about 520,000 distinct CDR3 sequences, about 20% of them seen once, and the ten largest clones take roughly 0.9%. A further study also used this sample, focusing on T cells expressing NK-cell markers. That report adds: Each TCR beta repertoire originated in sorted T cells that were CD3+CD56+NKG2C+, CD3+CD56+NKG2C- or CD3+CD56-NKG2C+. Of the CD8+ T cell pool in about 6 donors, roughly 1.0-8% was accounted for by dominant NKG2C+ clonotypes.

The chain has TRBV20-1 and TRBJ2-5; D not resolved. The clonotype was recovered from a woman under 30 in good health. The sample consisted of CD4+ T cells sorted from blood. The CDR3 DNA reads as TGCAGTGCTAGGGAGTACCAAGAGACCCAGTACTTC. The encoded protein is CSAREYQETQYF.